This T cell receptor beta chain was retrieved from a study of shared clonotypes between healthy human individuals. Assay: immunoSEQ multiplex PCR; the TCRdb copy retains only in-frame clones and omits some. The sample carries roughly 700,000 clones, around 67% recorded once. This receptor was identified in a woman in her 30s in good health. The sequencing sample was made of memory CD4+ T cells sorted from blood. Subset: CD45RA-negative fraction.

DNA of the CDR3: TGTGCCAGCACTACTAGCGGGATCCCAGAAGAGACCCAGTACTTC. Translating it yields CASTTSGIPEETQYF. The V call is TRBV6-1, the J call TRBJ2-5, with 10 bases aligning to TRBD2. With V trimmed by 7 bases and J by 3 bases, 8 bases remained unmatched. Germline V lookup: CDR1 MNHNS, CDR2 SASEGT. The CDR3 length is 15 residues.